This TCR beta chain was retrieved from a study of T cell repertoires in cytomegalovirus infection. Study-wide results and caveats: Of the TCR beta families, the public ones yielded a cumulative frequency that identified carriers of CMV plus the relevant HLA.

Each CDR3 protein gets one entry after TCRdb re-called the reads with MiXCR. The sample has hundreds of thousands of distinct CDR3 sequences, about 42% seen once. This clonotype has ten or more counts. Its antigen is as yet unknown. This clonotype originated in a human donor in good health (CMV status not recorded). Some clones in this sample may be carry-over from other donors' samples. This sample comprised cultured PBMCs, obtained from culture after CMV antigen stimulation.

CDR3 region: CASSQRGDSPLHF. As DNA, the CDR3 is TGTGCCAGCAGCCAACGGGGGGATTCACCCCTCCACTTT. The chain recombines TRBV7-9 with TRBJ1-6, with a weak D call TRBD1 (5 bases). The length of the CDR3 is 13 residues. V was cut by 5 bases and J by 8 bases, with 10 bases left in between. Per the germline V gene, CDR1 is SEHNR and CDR2 is FQNEAQ (reference sequence).